These 21 T cell receptor beta chains originate from one sample sequenced in a study of blood T cell repertoires in COVID-19. Here immunoSEQ multiplex PCR was the method, and the copy in TCRdb shows in-frame clones only, minus some. This table holds just over 20,000 clones, around 84% found once. The sample consisted of peripheral blood. The receptors here all came from a middle-aged man with active COVID-19.

This chain uses TRBV7-2 with TRBJ1-2; D ambiguous. From germline, CDR1 is SGHTA and CDR2 FQGNSA. CDR3 length: 12 amino acids. V lost 5 bases to trimming and J lost 4 bases, with 8 bases between them. CDR3 sequence: CASSRESYGYTF. CDR3 DNA: TGTGCCAGCAGCCGAGAAAGCTATGGCTACACCTTC.

The rearrangement uses TRBV5-5 and TRBJ1-2; possible D gene TRBD1, 5 bases. The CDR3 spans 13 residues. The germline CDR1 and CDR2 sequences are SGHKS and YYEKEE (reference sequence). V lost 6 bases and J lost 4, with 13 bases in between. This CDR3 is CASTTGGGYGYTF. As DNA, the CDR3 is TGTGCCAGCACCACCGGGGGTGGCTATGGCTACACCTTC.

Concerning this clone: The same CDR3 can be traced to other DNA sequences in this sample. V usage is TRBV9 and J usage is TRBJ2-5, with 9 bases aligning to TRBD2. The V gene's germline CDR1 is SGDLS and CDR2 YYNGEE. Unmatched junction bases numbered 10, after V lost 5 bases and J lost 14 bases. The CDR3 loop spans 12 amino acids. CDR3 protein: CASRAIPGLAYF. The DNA for the CDR3 is TGTGCCAGCAGAGCCATTCCGGGACTAGCCTACTTC.

V is TRBV7-9 and J is TRBJ2-3; D gene unclear. Germline V gives CDR1 SEHNR, CDR2 FQNEAQ (reference sequence). V gave up 9 bases and J gave up 6 bases, with 10 bases separating them. The CDR3 contains 11 residues. CDR3 sequence: CASSSRDTQYF. The CDR3 DNA is TGTGCCAGTAGTTCCCGGGATACGCAGTATTTT.

The chain employs TRBV5-6 and TRBJ1-2; 8 bases map to TRBD1. Germline-derived CDR1 and CDR2 are SGHDT and YYEEEE. The CDR3 loop spans 14 amino acids. Trimming took 4 bases from V and 6 from J; bases not matched to a gene: 8. The CDR3: CASSQNGQGDGYTF. Here the CDR3 DNA reads TGTGCCAGCAGCCAAAACGGACAGGGTGATGGCTACACCTTC.

The chain uses TRBV18 and TRBJ2-6; D is unclear. The germline gives CDR1 KGHSH, CDR2 LQKENI. CDR3 size: 16 residues. V lost 0 bases, J lost 4 bases, and 10 bases lay in between. CDR3 coding DNA: TGTGCCAGCTCACCACCGTTTCGGTCCGGGGCCAACGTCCTGACTTTC. Protein sequence: CASSPPFRSGANVLTF. Full variable domain (missing parts from reference TRBV18 and TRBJ2-6): NAGVMQNPRHLVRRRGQEARLRCSPMKGHSHVYWYRQLPEEGLKFMVYLQKENIIDESGMPKERFSAEFPKEGPSILRIQQVVRGDSAAYFCASSPPFRSGANVLTFGAGSRLTVL.

This clone was detected a few times. The chain carries TRBV19 and TRBJ2-3; 15 bases are a match to TRBD2. This CDR3 region has 15 residues. After removal of 7 bases from V and 4 bases from J, the junction contained 3 bases not matched to a gene. Germline V lookup: CDR1 LNHDA, CDR2 SQIVND (reference sequence). The CDR3 nucleotides read TGTGCCAGTAAACGGACTAGCGGGGGGGCAGATACGCAGTATTTT. Amino acids: CASKRTSGGADTQYF.

This clone was found once. V and J are TRBV4-1 and TRBJ2-2, with TRBD2 as a possible D gene (5 bases). CDR3 length: 15 residues. CDR1 and CDR2 from the germline V gene are MGHRA and YSYEKL. With 3 bases removed from V and 5 bases from J, the gap between germline ends came to 13 bases. CDR3 amino acids: CASSHLRGETGELFF. For the CDR3, the DNA is TGCGCCAGCAGCCACCTCCGGGGAGAGACCGGGGAGCTGTTTTTT.

The chain employs TRBV3-1 (or the pseudogene TRBV3-2) and TRBJ1-5; D is ambiguous. With 6 bases removed from V and 1 base from J, the gap between germline ends came to 13 bases. Per the germline V gene, CDR1 is LGHDT and CDR2 is YNNKEL (reference sequence). There are 15 residues in the CDR3. In nucleotides, the CDR3 is TGTGCCAGCAGTCTTAGTCATGCGAGCAATCAGCCCCAGCATTTT. It yields the protein CASSLSHASNQPQHF.

The chain couples TRBV19 to TRBJ1-5, with D possibly being TRBD1 (5 bases). Germline CDR1 is LNHDA and CDR2 is SQIVND (reference sequence). The CDR3 runs 16 residues. V lost 0 bases and J 5 bases, leaving 14 bases between the germline ends. The CDR3, as DNA: TGTGCCAGTAGTATAGATCTCCCCAGGGTGGATCAGCCCCAGCATTTT. It is translated as CASSIDLPRVDQPQHF.

The V gene is TRBV29-1, the J gene TRBJ2-1; possibly TRBD2 for D (5 bases). The V gene's germline CDR1 is SQVTM and CDR2 ANQGSEA. V gave up 8 bases and J gave up 9 bases, with 20 bases separating them. This CDR3 is built from 13 residues. The CDR3 reads CSLGAGLLGEQFF. The CDR3 coding sequence is TGCAGCCTAGGCGCCGGACTGTTGGGTGAGCAGTTCTTC.

The V and J genes are TRBV6-6 and TRBJ1-3; D unresolved. CDR1 and CDR2 from the germline V gene are MNHNY and SVGAGI (reference sequence). The CDR3 length is 12 residues. Trimming took off 0 bases at V and 6 bases at J, with 3 bases between the two ends. The chain's CDR3 is CASSYSVNTIYF. The CDR3 DNA sequence: TGTGCCAGCAGTTACTCCGTAAACACCATATATTTT.

J is TRBJ2-7 and V is TRBV5-4; D not resolved. V was cut by 1 base and J by 3 bases, with 26 bases left in between. Per germline, CDR1 SGHNT and CDR2 YYREEE (reference sequence). The CDR3 is 19 amino acids. CDR3: CASSLFRFSGLKGGYEQYF. CDR3 nucleotide sequence: TGTGCCAGCAGCTTGTTTCGTTTCTCCGGGTTGAAAGGTGGCTACGAGCAGTACTTC.

The gene calls are TRBV2 and TRBJ2-7; D gene unclear. Germline CDR1 is SNHLY and CDR2 is FYNNEI. CDR3 length: 11 amino acids. The V gene lost 8 bases and the J gene lost 0 bases, with 5 bases spanning the gap. The CDR3 DNA follows: TGTGCCAGCTCTTACTCCTACGAGCAGTACTTC. This encodes CASSYSYEQYF.

Concerning this clone: Sequence at one end of the junction differs from germline and may be a read error. The rearrangement links TRBV15 to TRBJ1-1; D gene unclear. This CDR3 has 13 amino acids. CDR1 LNHNV and CDR2 YYDKDF come from the germline V gene (reference sequence). Here the CDR3 reads CATSREAGLEAFF. CDR3 bases: TGTGCCACCAGCCGAGAGGCGGGGTTGGAAGCTTTCTTT.

The chain employs TRBV2 and TRBJ2-1; 9 nucleotides align to TRBD2. The CDR3 runs to 13 residues. Germline V CDR1 and CDR2: SNHLY, FYNNEI. The V gene end was trimmed by 8 bases and the J gene end by 9 bases; junction bases not matched to a gene: 8. The CDR3 region is CASGGLAGSEQFF. Written as DNA, the CDR3 is TGTGCCAGCGGGGGACTAGCAGGGAGTGAGCAGTTCTTC.

The chain couples TRBV19 to TRBJ1-4; 7 positions match TRBD1. Germline V gene lookup returns CDR1 LNHDA and CDR2 SQIVND (reference sequence). The CDR3 consists of 15 residues. V lost 3 bases to trimming and J lost 1 base; unmatched junction nucleotides: 2. CDR3 DNA sequence: TGTGCCAGTAGTATCGGGACAGTAACTAATGAAAAACTGTTTTTT. Translated, it gives CASSIGTVTNEKLFF.

V is TRBV18 and J is TRBJ2-1, with no clear D. Germline CDR1 and CDR2: KGHSH and LQKENI. This CDR3 has 17 amino acids. V shed 4 bases and J shed 0 bases, with 16 bases lying between them. CDR3 loop: CASSLTNRVRSYNEQFF. CDR3 sequence (DNA): TGTGCCAGCTCACTAACTAATCGGGTTCGCTCCTACAATGAGCAGTTCTTC.

The chain carries TRBV2 and TRBJ1-5; D is unclear. Germline V gives CDR1 SNHLY, CDR2 FYNNEI. The V end lost 8 bases, the J end lost 2 bases, and 16 bases lay between the germline ends. The CDR3 extends over 15 amino acids. In DNA form, the CDR3 reads TGTGCCAGCCTCAGGTCGCTTAGTGGCAATCAGCCCCAGCATTTT. Amino acid sequence: CASLRSLSGNQPQHF.

The chain uses TRBV5-4 and TRBJ1-1, with D possibly TRBD1 on 6 matching bases. With 4 bases removed from V and 4 bases from J, the gap between germline ends came to 17 bases. Germline loops: CDR1 SGHNT, CDR2 YYREEE (reference sequence). The CDR3 is 15 amino acids. The CDR3 is CASSQFRGRGTEAFF. DNA for the CDR3: TGTGCCAGCAGCCAATTCAGGGGTCGGGGCACTGAAGCTTTCTTT.

In nucleotides, the CDR3 is TGTGCCAGCTCACCCCGACAGGGGCGCCCTGAAAAACTGTTTTTT. The encoded protein is CASSPRQGRPEKLFF. The chain has TRBV18 and TRBJ1-4, with 8 bases fitting TRBD1. CDR1 and CDR2 (germline): KGHSH, LQKENI. The CDR3 is made up of 15 amino acids. Trimming cost V 3 bases and J 7 bases; bases outside gene matches: 7. The full variable domain, in which reference TRBV18 and TRBJ1-4 provide the parts outside the CDR3, is NAGVMQNPRHLVRRRGQEARLRCSPMKGHSHVYWYRQLPEEGLKFMVYLQKENIIDESGMPKERFSAEFPKEGPSILRIQQVVRGDSAAYFCASSPRQGRPEKLFFGSGTQLSVL.